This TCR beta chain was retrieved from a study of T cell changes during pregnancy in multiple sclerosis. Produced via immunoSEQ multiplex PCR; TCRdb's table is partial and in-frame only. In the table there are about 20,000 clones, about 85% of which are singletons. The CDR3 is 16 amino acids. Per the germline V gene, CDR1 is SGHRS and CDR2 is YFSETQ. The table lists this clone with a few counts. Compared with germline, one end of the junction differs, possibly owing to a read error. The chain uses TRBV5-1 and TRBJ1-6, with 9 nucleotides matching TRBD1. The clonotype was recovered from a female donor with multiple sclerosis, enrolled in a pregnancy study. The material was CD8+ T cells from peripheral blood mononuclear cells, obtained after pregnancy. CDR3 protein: CASSLGDREYSSPLHF. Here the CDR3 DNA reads TGCGCCAGCAGCTTGGGGGACAGGGAGTATAGTTCACCCCTCCACTTT.